What follows are 18 T cell receptor beta chains derived from one specimen sequenced in a study of blood T cell repertoires in COVID-19. Some clones are missing from TCRdb's copy, which holds only in-frame ones; the method was immunoSEQ multiplex PCR. The sample holds about 150,000 clones; approximately 78% are singletons and the top ten take approximately 1.8%. Sequencing was carried out using peripheral blood. These receptors were taken from a man older than 75 with acute or convalescent COVID-19.

The chain employs TRBV7-8 and TRBJ1-4; D gene ambiguous. The CDR3 covers 13 residues. The germline gives CDR1 SGHVS, CDR2 FQNEAQ. Trimming left V 3 bases short and J 3 bases short, with 5 bases between. CDR3 sequence reads: CASSLGSNEKLFF. In DNA form, the CDR3 reads TGTGCCAGCAGCTTGGGCTCTAATGAAAAACTGTTTTTT.

The V gene is TRBV5-4, the J gene TRBJ1-2; tentative D call: TRBD1 (6 bases). V dropped 2 bases and J dropped 8 bases, with 13 bases sitting between them. The germline gives CDR1 SGHNT, CDR2 YYREEE (reference sequence). CDR3 length: 13 amino acids. The CDR3: CASSLGGGRGYTF. Here the CDR3 DNA reads TGTGCCAGCAGCTTAGGGGGGGGCCGAGGCTACACCTTC.

The gene calls are TRBV5-1 and TRBJ1-4, with 8 bases lining up with TRBD1. The junction had 3 bases not matched to a gene; V was cut back by 4 bases and J by 1 base. This CDR3 has 15 amino acids. The germline gives CDR1 SGHRS, CDR2 YFSETQ. The CDR3 nucleotides read TGCGCCAGCAGCCCAGGACAGGGAACTAATGAAAAACTGTTTTTT. Translating gives CASSPGQGTNEKLFF.

The chain uses TRBV5-1 and TRBJ1-1; no definite D call. CDR3 length equals 15 residues. With 2 bases removed from V and 0 bases from J, the gap between germline ends came to 11 bases. From germline, CDR1 is SGHRS and CDR2 YFSETQ. The CDR3 loop reads CASSLERGLNTEAFF. The CDR3 coding sequence is TGCGCCAGCAGCTTAGAGCGGGGATTGAACACTGAAGCTTTCTTT.

CDR3: CASSRGGADTEAFF. The DNA for the CDR3 is TGTGCCAGCAGCCGCGGGGGCGCGGACACTGAAGCTTTCTTT. This rearrangement joins TRBV6-6 to TRBJ1-1; a weak D match, TRBD1 (6 bases). This CDR3 comprises 14 residues. Deletions cut 6 bases from V and 3 bases from J, with 14 bases between. Germline V gene lookup returns CDR1 MNHNY and CDR2 SVGAGI (reference sequence).

This chain joins TRBV6-5 and TRBJ2-1, with TRBD1 identical over 9 bases. Germline V CDR1 and CDR2: MNHEY, SVGAGI. The V and J ends lost 5 bases and 8 bases, in that order; junction bases with no gene match: 7. This CDR3 region has 14 residues. The CDR3 region is CASSIGTGRHEQFF. The CDR3 DNA reads as TGTGCCAGCAGTATCGGGACAGGGCGCCATGAGCAGTTCTTC.

This chain connects TRBV10-2 to TRBJ2-7, with 7 bases lining up with TRBD1. Per germline, CDR1 WSHSY and CDR2 SAAADI. The CDR3 sequence is 15 residues long. Trimming at V came to 8 bases and at J to 4 bases, leaving 14 bases not matched to a gene. In nucleotides, the CDR3 is TGCGCCAGCGAGCCAGGGGGTTTGGGTTCTTACGAGCAGTACGTC. Its protein is CASEPGGLGSYEQYV.

This clone was counted a single time. The chain links TRBV29-1 to TRBJ1-2; 12 bases fit TRBD1. With V trimmed by 6 bases and J by 7 bases, 6 bases remained unmatched. In germline, CDR1 is SQVTM, CDR2 ANQGSEA. This CDR3 comprises 13 residues. Here the CDR3 reads CSVGTGGEGGYTF. The CDR3 region has the DNA TGCAGCGTAGGGACAGGGGGCGAAGGTGGCTACACCTTC.

CDR3 bases: TGCGCCAGCAGCTTAGGCGACAGGGTTGTAGAGACCCAGTACTTC. Amino acids: CASSLGDRVVETQYF. V and J are TRBV5-1 and TRBJ2-5, with 7 bases that match TRBD1. This CDR3 spans 15 amino acids. Trimming at V came to 2 bases and at J to 4 bases, leaving 8 bases not matched to a gene. CDR1 is SGHRS and CDR2 is YFSETQ in the germline V gene.

The chain carries TRBV5-1 and TRBJ2-7; 10 bases align to TRBD2. The junction had 3 bases not matched to a gene; V was cut back by 0 bases and J by 3 bases. Germline loops: CDR1 SGHRS, CDR2 YFSETQ. The CDR3 length is 15 residues. CDR3 DNA sequence: TGCGCCAGCAGCTTGGGGCTAGCGGGGGTCTACGAGCAGTACGTC. Protein sequence: CASSLGLAGVYEQYV.

The chain couples TRBV6-5 to TRBJ1-1, with D tentatively TRBD1 (6 bases). The CDR3 is 16 amino acids. V was trimmed by 2 bases and J by 4 bases, leaving 17 bases between them. The germline V gene has CDR1 MNHEY and CDR2 SVGAGI. This chain's CDR3 is CASSYGDRDTLTEAFF. The DNA of the CDR3 is TGTGCCAGCAGTTACGGGGACCGGGACACGCTCACTGAAGCTTTCTTT.

This clone was counted a single time. The CDR3 protein is CASSIRGPGRGFRPLTDYGYTF. The CDR3 DNA reads as TGTGCCAGTAGTATAAGGGGCCCGGGCAGGGGATTTCGGCCCCTAACGGACTATGGCTACACCTTC. The gene calls are TRBV19 and TRBJ1-2; D perhaps matches TRBD1 (6 bases). Trimming took 2 bases from V and 3 from J, leaving 34 bases between them. Per germline, CDR1 LNHDA and CDR2 SQIVND (reference sequence). The CDR3 sequence is 22 residues long.

The chain joins TRBV19 to TRBJ1-1; D possibly corresponds to TRBD1 (6 bases). The CDR3 totals 15 residues. Between the trimmed V and J ends, which lost 1 base and 2 bases, there was a span of 11 bases. From germline, CDR1 is LNHDA and CDR2 SQIVND (reference sequence). The CDR3 nucleotides read TGTGCCAGTAGTATAGGAGGACAGATAAACACTGAAGCTTTCTTT. It encodes CASSIGGQINTEAFF.

This chain uses TRBV6-4 with TRBJ2-1; 10 bases align to TRBD2. The CDR3 has 15 residues. Trimming took 2 bases from V and 9 from J; bases not matched to a gene: 7. Germline V CDR1 and CDR2: MRHNA, SNTAGT. The CDR3 loop reads CASSDRAGGPGEQFF. Written as DNA, the CDR3 is TGTGCCAGCAGTGACCGAGCGGGGGGGCCAGGTGAGCAGTTCTTC.

This chain links TRBV2 with TRBJ2-2; D gene uncertain. V was pared by 6 bases and J by 6 bases, with 8 bases between. Germline CDR1 reads SNHLY; CDR2 reads FYNNEI. The CDR3 has 12 residues. The CDR3 sequence is CASRANPGELFF. The CDR3 coding sequence is TGTGCCAGCAGGGCAAACCCCGGGGAGCTGTTTTTT.

The genes are TRBV6-2 or TRBV6-3 and TRBJ2-1, with 13 bases identical to TRBD2. V lost 5 bases, J lost 9 bases, and 1 base stayed unmatched. Germline V CDR1 and CDR2: MNHEY, SVGEGT. The length of the CDR3 is 13 residues. The CDR3 sequence is CASSGTSGAEQFF. For the CDR3, the DNA is TGTGCCAGCAGTGGGACTAGCGGGGCTGAGCAGTTCTTC.

The gene calls are TRBV9 and TRBJ2-4; 8 bases are a match to TRBD1. The CDR3 sequence is 14 residues long. The germline V gene has CDR1 SGDLS and CDR2 YYNGEE. With 6 bases clipped from V and 7 bases from J, the junction kept 9 bases outside the gene matches. CDR3 region: CASTPSGQANIQYF. The CDR3 bases are TGTGCCAGCACCCCTTCGGGACAGGCTAACATTCAGTACTTC.

The V gene is TRBV9, the J gene TRBJ2-4; maybe TRBD1 (5 bases). Per germline, CDR1 SGDLS and CDR2 YYNGEE. The V end was cut by 4 bases, the J end by 1 base, with 18 bases between. This CDR3 region has 17 residues. The CDR3 protein is CASSPLGEGAAKNIQYF. CDR3 bases: TGTGCCAGCAGCCCATTAGGGGAAGGGGCCGCCAAAAACATTCAGTACTTC.